The present entry profiles one T cell receptor beta chain with its context. This entry is derived from a study of blood T cell repertoires in COVID-19. Measured with immunoSEQ multiplex PCR; TCRdb has only the in-frame clones, and not every one. This table has roughly 330,000 clones, more than 75% appearing once. Germline CDR1 is MRHNA and CDR2 is SNTAGT. Trimming at V came to 4 bases and at J to 0 bases, leaving 4 bases not matched to a gene. The CDR3 runs 16 residues. V gene TRBV6-4 combines with J gene TRBJ2-3; TRBD2 matches 10 bases. The sequence derives from a woman aged 45-65 years with acute or convalescent COVID-19. Material: peripheral blood. The CDR3, as DNA: TGTGCCAGCAGTGGTAGCGGGAGGACGAGCACAGATACGCAGTATTTT. It specifies CASSGSGRTSTDTQYF.